These T cell receptor beta chains were read from a single sample in a study of OX40 agonist ivuxolimab in advanced cancers. The repertoire was sequenced with immunoSEQ multiplex PCR; TCRdb's copy has only in-frame clones and lacks some. This table has about 90,000 clones, 70% to 90% appearing once. The material sequenced was CD4+ or CD8+ T cells sorted from blood, taken in a trial of the OX40 agonist ivuxolimab. The receptor set was obtained from an adult with an advanced solid tumor such as melanoma, head and neck, liver or kidney cancer. CDR3s include the opening cysteine and the closing phenylalanine or tryptophan. D genes are given only for firm matches. Clone sizes are given selectively: once, few, many, or a class where the clone is expanded.

d_gene	v_gene	j_gene	abundance	CDR3nt	CDR3aa
.	TRBV27	TRBJ1-5	.	TGTGCCAGCAGTTTATCACAGGGCCTGAGGCCCCAGCATTTT	CASSLSQGLRPQHF
.	TRBV5-4	TRBJ2-1	.	TGTGCTTCTAGTGAGGTGGGCCTTGTAGGGCGTTACTACAATGAGCAGTTCTTC	CASSEVGLVGRYYNEQFF
.	TRBV6-1	TRBJ2-1	.	TGTGCCAGCATAAACCAGGGAGGCTACAATGAGCAGTTCTTC	CASINQGGYNEQFF
.	TRBV7-9	TRBJ2-3	.	TGTGCCAGCAGCCCAAAGACAGTTACTTTCACAGATACGCAGTATTTT	CASSPKTVTFTDTQYF
TRBD1	TRBV28	TRBJ2-7	.	TGTGCCAGCAGTCTCGGACAGGTCGAGCAGTACTTC	CASSLGQVEQYF
.	TRBV7-2	TRBJ2-2	once	TGTGCCAGCAGGAGGGGACCAAACACCGGGGAGCTGTTTTTT	CASRRGPNTGELFF
.	TRBV10-1	TRBJ2-7	.	TGCGCCAGGGGGAAGCCGTCCTACGAGCAGTACTTC	CARGKPSYEQYF
.	TRBV4-1	TRBJ2-7	once	TGCGCCAGCAGCCCTCGCGGGGGGACAGGGAACTACGAGCAGTACTTC	CASSPRGGTGNYEQYF
.	TRBV7-6	TRBJ2-7	.	TGTGCCAGCAGTCCCGGGACACGGCGCGAGCAGTACTTC	CASSPGTRREQYF
.	TRBV29-1	TRBJ1-4	once	TGCAGCGTTAGTTCGCAGGGAGATGAAAAACTGTTTTTT	CSVSSQGDEKLFF
.	TRBV6-1	TRBJ2-2	.	TGTGCCAGCGGCCTCCGGGCGGGCACCGGGGAGCTGTTTTTT	CASGLRAGTGELFF
.	TRBV4-1	TRBJ2-5	.	TGCGCCAGCAGCCAAATGGGCAGGGGAGAGACCCAGTACTTC	CASSQMGRGETQYF
.	TRBV4-1	TRBJ1-4	.	TGCGCCAGCAGCCCTGCCCCAAGGACAACTAATGAAAAACTGTTTTTT	CASSPAPRTTNEKLFF
.	TRBV19	TRBJ2-2	.	TGTGCCAGTAGTATTCCGTTTTCCGGTCCCGGGGAGCTGTTTTTT	CASSIPFSGPGELFF
.	TRBV6-5	TRBJ2-3	once	TGTGCCAGCAGTTACTCGACTTTCACAGATACGCAGTATTTT	CASSYSTFTDTQYF
.	TRBV10-1	TRBJ2-7	once	TGCGCCAGCAGTGGGACTCTGGGCCACGAGCAGTACTTC	CASSGTLGHEQYF
TRBD1	TRBV6-1	TRBJ2-2	.	TGTGCCAGCAGTGAACAGGGGGACACCGGGGAGCTGTTTTTT	CASSEQGDTGELFF
TRBD1	TRBV6-5	TRBJ1-5	.	TGTGCCAGCAGGGGAAGGGGGCAAGGGAATCAGCCCCAGCATTTT	CASRGRGQGNQPQHF
.	TRBV9	TRBJ2-5	.	TGTGCCAGCAGCGGAGGTGGACAGTGGGAGACCCAGTACTTC	CASSGGGQWETQYF
TRBD1	TRBV19	TRBJ1-1	.	TGTGCCAGTAGTAGGACAGGGAGCCAAATGAACACTGAAGCTTTCTTT	CASSRTGSQMNTEAFF
.	TRBV28	TRBJ1-2	.	TGTGCCAGCAGTCCCACAGGGCACGACTATGGCTACACCTTC	CASSPTGHDYGYTF
TRBD1	TRBV28	TRBJ2-3	once	TGTGCCAGCAGTTTATCCGGGACAGGGGGCACAGATACGCAGTATTTT	CASSLSGTGGTDTQYF
TRBD1	TRBV19	TRBJ2-1	.	TGTGCCAGTAGTATCAAGGACAGGGTCAACAATGAGCAGTTCTTC	CASSIKDRVNNEQFF
TRBD2	TRBV5-1	TRBJ2-1	.	TGCGCCAGCAGCTTGCTGTTGCGGGGGGCCTACAATGAGCAGTTCTTC	CASSLLLRGAYNEQFF
TRBD2	TRBV18	TRBJ2-1	.	TGTGCCAGCTCACCGGCTAGCGGGGGTCTTAATGAGCAGTTCTTC	CASSPASGGLNEQFF
TRBD1	TRBV7-9	TRBJ2-7	.	TGTGCCAGCAGCTCAACTGACGGGACAGGGGGCGACGAGCAGTACTTC	CASSSTDGTGGDEQYF
TRBD2	TRBV29-1	TRBJ2-7	.	TGCAGCGTTAGTATCGTTACTAGCGGGAGCTGGTTTCCCTACGAGCAGTACTTC	CSVSIVTSGSWFPYEQYF
TRBD2	TRBV7-6	TRBJ2-2	.	TGTGCCAGCAGCGCGCCTAGGGGAGGGCCCCCCGGGGAGCTGTTTTTT	CASSAPRGGPPGELFF
.	TRBV20-1	TRBJ1-2	.	TGCAGTGCTATGGGGAACTATGGCTACACCTTC	CSAMGNYGYTF
.	TRBV30	TRBJ1-3	once	TGTGCCTGGAGCCGCCAGGGGGGAAACACCATATATTTT	CAWSRQGGNTIYF
.	TRBV5-4	TRBJ2-7	.	TGTGCCAGCAGCTTGGTAGGCCAGGTTATCTCCTACGAGCAGTACTTC	CASSLVGQVISYEQYF
.	TRBV7-3	TRBJ1-4	.	TGTGCCAGCAGCTTAGGAGACAGTAATGAAAAACTGTTTTTT	CASSLGDSNEKLFF
TRBD2	TRBV27	TRBJ2-7	.	TGTGCCAGCAGTTTCAGACCGGGACTAGCGGGGGGCTACGAGCAGTACTTC	CASSFRPGLAGGYEQYF
TRBD1	TRBV11-2	TRBJ2-7	.	TGTGCCAGCAGCTTTAACAGGGGGATCTTCTACGAGCAGTACTTC	CASSFNRGIFYEQYF
.	TRBV28	TRBJ2-2	.	TGTGCCAGCAGTTTTGGGCAGGGTCCCGGGGAGCTGTTTTTT	CASSFGQGPGELFF
TRBD2	TRBV7-8	TRBJ2-4	.	TGTGCCAGCAGCTTATCTTGGGCCTGGACTAGCGGGAGAGACGGCATTCAGTACTTC	CASSLSWAWTSGRDGIQYF
.	TRBV4-1	TRBJ1-1	.	TGCGCCAGCAAGGGTATGTTCGGGAGGGGCGGAATGAACACTGAAGCTTTCTTT	CASKGMFGRGGMNTEAFF
.	TRBV9	TRBJ2-2	.	TGTGCCAGCAGCGTTACAGGGTCCGGGGAGCTGTTTTTT	CASSVTGSGELFF
.	TRBV7-2	TRBJ2-7	once	TGTGCCAGCAGCTTAGTAGGGGCCTACGAGCAGTACTTC	CASSLVGAYEQYF
TRBD1	TRBV28	TRBJ2-6	.	TGTGCCAGCAGGACAGGGAGCTCTGGGGCCAACGTCCTGACTTTC	CASRTGSSGANVLTF
.	TRBV19	TRBJ1-1	.	TGTGCCAGTAGTATCCAGGGTACTGAAGCTTTCTTT	CASSIQGTEAFF
.	TRBV7-8	TRBJ2-2	.	TGTGCCAGCAGCTATCGGCGACTCGACACCGGGGAGCTGTTTTTT	CASSYRRLDTGELFF
TRBD2	TRBV9	TRBJ2-7	.	TGTGCCAGCAGCGTAGGGGTGACAGTGTGGGACTACGGGCAGTACTTC	CASSVGVTVWDYGQYF
.	TRBV6-1	TRBJ2-1	.	TGTGCCAGCAGTGAAGATCGCGCCGTGGGGTCGAATGAGCAGTTCTTC	CASSEDRAVGSNEQFF